Here is one T cell receptor beta chain with its context. V was pared by 1 base and J by 4 bases, with 4 bases of the junction left unmatched. Germline V gene data show CDR1 as SEHNR and CDR2 as FQNEAQ (reference sequence). There are 15 residues in the CDR3. The record originates from a study of beta chain features in type 1 diabetes. The whole isolated RNA underwent reverse transcription, so sequencing captured expressed TCRB transcripts. Clones were read by immunoSEQ multiplex PCR, and TCRdb kept only the in-frame ones, dropping some. Here the sample spans roughly 450,000 clones, 14% being singletons.

The source material was naive CD4+ T cells from blood. The clonotype was recovered from a man aged 30 to 39 in good health. J is TRBJ2-1 and V is TRBV7-9; 7 bases align to TRBD1. The CDR3 reads CASSLVKGQYNEQFF. CDR3 DNA: TGTGCCAGCAGCTTAGTTAAGGGACAGTACAATGAGCAGTTCTTC.